This T cell receptor (beta chain) was recorded in a study of cytomegalovirus exposure and HLA in healthy donors. Details on this clone: The antigen is undetermined.

Study observations and caveats: Serostatus for CMV was the only available immune exposure information.

Primers for the PCR totalled 60 Vbeta and 13 Jbeta. Generated by immunoSEQ multiplex PCR, the TCRdb table keeps only in-frame clones and is missing some. The table lists about 220,000 clones, approximately 83% of them singletons, with 0.71% in the top ten. V was shortened by 1 base and J by 1 base, with 2 bases between the two germline ends. In germline, CDR1 is GTSNPN, CDR2 SVGIG (reference sequence). The CDR3 is made up of 11 amino acids. The TCR originated in a boy aged 2 to 10 in good health and CMV-seronegative. The sequenced material came from PBMCs. V gene TRBV30 combines with J gene TRBJ2-7; D gene ambiguous. CDR3 region: CAWSASYEQYF. The CDR3 DNA is TGTGCCTGGAGTGCATCCTACGAGCAGTACTTC.